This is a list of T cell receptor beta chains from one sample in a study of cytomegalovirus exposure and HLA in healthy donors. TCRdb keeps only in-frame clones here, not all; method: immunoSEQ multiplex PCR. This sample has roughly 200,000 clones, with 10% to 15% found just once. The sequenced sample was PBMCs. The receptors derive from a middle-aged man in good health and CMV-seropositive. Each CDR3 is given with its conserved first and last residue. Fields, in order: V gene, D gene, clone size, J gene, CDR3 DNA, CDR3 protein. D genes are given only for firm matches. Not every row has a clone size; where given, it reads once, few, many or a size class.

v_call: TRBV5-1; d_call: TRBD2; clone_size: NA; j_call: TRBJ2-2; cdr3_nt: TGCGCCAGCAGCTTGGCCGGTAGCGGGGGTAACACCGGGGAGCTGTTTTTT; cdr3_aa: CASSLAGSGGNTGELFF
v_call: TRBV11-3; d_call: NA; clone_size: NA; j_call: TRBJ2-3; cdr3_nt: TGTGCCAGCAGCTCCCTGTCGGGGGATACGCAGTATTTT; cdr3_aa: CASSSLSGDTQYF
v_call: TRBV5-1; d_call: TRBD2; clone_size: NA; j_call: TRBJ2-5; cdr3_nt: TGCGCCAGCAGCTTCGGACTAGCGGGGAGGGAGACCCAGTACTTC; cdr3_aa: CASSFGLAGRETQYF
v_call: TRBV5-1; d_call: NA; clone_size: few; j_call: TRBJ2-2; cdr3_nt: TGCGCCAGCTCGGCGGGGAGCCTCACCGGGGAGCTGTTTTTT; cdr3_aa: CASSAGSLTGELFF
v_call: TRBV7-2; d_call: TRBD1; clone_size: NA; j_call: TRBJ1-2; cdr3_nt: TGTGCCAGCAGCTTAGCAGTAGGACAGGGGAACTATGGCTACACCTTC; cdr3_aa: CASSLAVGQGNYGYTF
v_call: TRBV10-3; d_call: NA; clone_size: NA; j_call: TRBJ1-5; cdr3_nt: TGTGCCATCAGTGAGTCTGGCGAGGCCGCTGGGCCCCAGCATTTT; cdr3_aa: CAISESGEAAGPQHF
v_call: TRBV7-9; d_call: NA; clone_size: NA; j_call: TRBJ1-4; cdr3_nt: TGTGCCAGCAGCCGAGGGCTGACTAATGAAAAACTGTTTTTT; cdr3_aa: CASSRGLTNEKLFF
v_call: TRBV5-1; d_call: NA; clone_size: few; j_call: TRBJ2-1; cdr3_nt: TGCGCCAGCAGCTTGGTAGGGGATGAGCAGTTCTTC; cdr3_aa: CASSLVGDEQFF
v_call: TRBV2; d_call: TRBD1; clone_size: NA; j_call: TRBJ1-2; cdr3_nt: TGTGCCAGCAGTGAAGCGGGACAGGGACCTAACTATGGCTACACCTTC; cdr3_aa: CASSEAGQGPNYGYTF
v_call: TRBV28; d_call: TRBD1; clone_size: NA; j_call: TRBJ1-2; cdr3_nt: TGTGCCAGCAGTTTAAGGGGGCATGGCTACACCTTC; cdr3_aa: CASSLRGHGYTF
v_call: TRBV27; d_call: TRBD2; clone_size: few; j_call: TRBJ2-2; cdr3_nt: TGTGCCAGCAGCCGAAAGAGCTACCCGGGACTAGCCAACACCGGGGAGCTGTTTTTT; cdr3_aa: CASSRKSYPGLANTGELFF
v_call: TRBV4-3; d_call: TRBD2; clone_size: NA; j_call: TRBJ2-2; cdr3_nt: TGCGCCAGCAGCCAATTCGCTAGCGGGGGGGCGAACACCGGGGAGCTGTTTTTT; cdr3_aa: CASSQFASGGANTGELFF
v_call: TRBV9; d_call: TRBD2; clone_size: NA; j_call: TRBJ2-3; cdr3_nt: TGTGCCAGCAGCACATCTCCCGGGACTAGCGGGGTGATCTCCGAAGGAGATACGCAGTATTTT; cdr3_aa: CASSTSPGTSGVISEGDTQYF
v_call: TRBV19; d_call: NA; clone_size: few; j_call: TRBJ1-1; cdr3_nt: TGTGCCAGTAGTATATCTGTGAACACTGAAGCTTTCTTT; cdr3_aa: CASSISVNTEAFF
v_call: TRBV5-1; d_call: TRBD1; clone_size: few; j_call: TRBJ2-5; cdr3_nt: TGCGCCAGCAGCACGGGACAGGGGATGGAGACCCAGTACTTC; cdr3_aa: CASSTGQGMETQYF
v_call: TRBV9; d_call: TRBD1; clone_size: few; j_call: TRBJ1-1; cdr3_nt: TGTGCCAGCAGCACACAGGGGGTGAACACTGAAGCTTTCTTT; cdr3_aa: CASSTQGVNTEAFF
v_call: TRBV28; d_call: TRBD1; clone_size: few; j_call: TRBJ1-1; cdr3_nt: TGTGCCAGCAGTTTGGTACAGGGGGGCACTGAAGCTTTCTTT; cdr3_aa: CASSLVQGGTEAFF
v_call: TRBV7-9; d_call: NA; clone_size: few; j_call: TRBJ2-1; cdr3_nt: TGTGCCAGCAGCGTGACAAGCAATGAGCAGTTCTTC; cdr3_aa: CASSVTSNEQFF
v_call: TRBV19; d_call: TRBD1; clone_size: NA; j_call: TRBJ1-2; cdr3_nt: TGTGCCAGTAGACCGGACAGGGGGAGGTATGGCTACACCTTC; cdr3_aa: CASRPDRGRYGYTF
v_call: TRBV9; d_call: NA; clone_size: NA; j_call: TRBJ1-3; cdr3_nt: TGTGCCAGCAGCGTAGGCGGCTCCTTGAACACCATATATTTT; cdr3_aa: CASSVGGSLNTIYF
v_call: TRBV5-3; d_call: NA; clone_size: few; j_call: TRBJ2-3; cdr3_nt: TGTGCCAGAAGCTGCCCGCAGGGGTTGGGAAACACAGATACGCAGTATTTT; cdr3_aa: CARSCPQGLGNTDTQYF
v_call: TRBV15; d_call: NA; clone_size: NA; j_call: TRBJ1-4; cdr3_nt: TGTGCCACCAGCAGAGACACCCGGGAGAACGAAAAACTGTTTTTT; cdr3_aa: CATSRDTRENEKLFF
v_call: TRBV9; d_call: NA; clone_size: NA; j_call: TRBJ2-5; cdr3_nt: TGTGCCAGCAGCTCCGGGACAACTCAAGAGACCCAGTACTTC; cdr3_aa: CASSSGTTQETQYF
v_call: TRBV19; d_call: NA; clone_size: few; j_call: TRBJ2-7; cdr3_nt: TGTGCCAGTAGTCCACGCCAGGGTACCTACGAGCAGTACTTC; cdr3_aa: CASSPRQGTYEQYF
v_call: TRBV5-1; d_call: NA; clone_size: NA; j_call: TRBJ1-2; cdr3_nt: TGCGCCAGCAGCTTGAGAACAGGGTGGAGCTATGGCTACACCTTC; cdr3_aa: CASSLRTGWSYGYTF
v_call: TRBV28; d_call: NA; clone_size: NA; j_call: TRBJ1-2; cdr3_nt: TGTGCCAGCAGTCCCGGAGGAGTCCGTGACTACACCTTC; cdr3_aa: CASSPGGVRDYTF
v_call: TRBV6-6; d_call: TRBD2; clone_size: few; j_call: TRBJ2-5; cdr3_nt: TGTGCCAGCAGTTACGGGACTAAAGAGACCCAGTACTTC; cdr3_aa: CASSYGTKETQYF
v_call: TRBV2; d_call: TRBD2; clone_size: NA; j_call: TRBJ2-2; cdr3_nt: TGTGCCAGCATTGCACTAGCGGGGGCTGGGGAGCTGTTTTTT; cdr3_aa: CASIALAGAGELFF
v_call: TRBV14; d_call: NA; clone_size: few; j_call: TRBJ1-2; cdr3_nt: TGTGCCAGCAGCCCCGGACAAATTACCTATGGCTACACCTTC; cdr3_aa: CASSPGQITYGYTF
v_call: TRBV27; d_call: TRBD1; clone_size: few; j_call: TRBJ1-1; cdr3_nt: TGTGCCAGCAGTGCACAGGGGAGCACTGAAGCTTTCTTT; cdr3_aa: CASSAQGSTEAFF
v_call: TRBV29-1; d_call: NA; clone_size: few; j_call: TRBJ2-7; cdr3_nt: TGCAGCGTCGGTCCTTCCTACGAGCAGTACTTC; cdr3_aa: CSVGPSYEQYF
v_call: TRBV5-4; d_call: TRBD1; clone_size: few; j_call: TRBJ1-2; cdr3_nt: TGTGCCAGCAGCTACTACCGAGACAGGGTAAATGGCTACACCTTC; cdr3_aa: CASSYYRDRVNGYTF
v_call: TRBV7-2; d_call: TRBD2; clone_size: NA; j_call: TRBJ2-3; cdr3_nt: TGTGCCAGCAGCACCGGACTAGAAACAGATACGCAGTATTTT; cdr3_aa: CASSTGLETDTQYF
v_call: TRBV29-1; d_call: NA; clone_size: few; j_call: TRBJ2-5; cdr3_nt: TGCAGCGTTGAGGAGGGGGAGACCCAGTACTTC; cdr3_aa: CSVEEGETQYF
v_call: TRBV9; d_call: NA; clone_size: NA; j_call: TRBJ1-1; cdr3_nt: TGTGCCAGCAGCGTAGCTCAGGGTCAGACTGAAGCTTTCTTT; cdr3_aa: CASSVAQGQTEAFF
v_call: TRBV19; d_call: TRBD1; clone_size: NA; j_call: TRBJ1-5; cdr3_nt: TGTGCCAGTAGTACAGGACAGGGAGGCCAGCCCCAGCATTTT; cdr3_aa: CASSTGQGGQPQHF
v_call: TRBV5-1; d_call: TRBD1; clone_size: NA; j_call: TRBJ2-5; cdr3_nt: TGCGCCAGCAGCCCAAACAGGGGGCGCAAGCAAGAGACCCAGTACTTC; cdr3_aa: CASSPNRGRKQETQYF